Listed below are T cell receptor beta chains from one sample, sequenced in a study of cytomegalovirus exposure and HLA in healthy donors. TCRdb's table, derived via immunoSEQ multiplex PCR, lists solely in-frame clones and lacks some. The data show approximately 120,000 clones, and the top ten clones hold roughly 1%. Sequencing was carried out using PBMCs. The source is a young man in good health and CMV-seronegative. Both conserved end residues are part of each CDR3. The order of the fields is J gene, V gene, D gene, CDR3 protein, CDR3 DNA. D genes are given only for firm matches.

>TRBJ2-5|TRBV20-1|.
CSARRETQYF
TGCAGTGCTAGGCGAGAGACCCAGTACTTC
>TRBJ2-7|TRBV27|TRBD1
CASGPQGAHEQYF
TGTGCCAGCGGACCACAGGGGGCTCACGAGCAGTACTTC
>TRBJ2-7|TRBV5-1|TRBD1
CASSPPGQGAEEQYF
TGCGCCAGCAGCCCTCCGGGACAGGGGGCTGAGGAGCAGTACTTC
>TRBJ2-5|TRBV4-1|TRBD1
CASSQADREETQYF
TGCGCCAGCAGCCAAGCAGACAGGGAAGAGACCCAGTACTTC
>TRBJ2-7|TRBV4-1|TRBD1
CASSQIQGHPYEQYF
TGCGCCAGCAGCCAAATACAGGGGCACCCCTACGAGCAGTACTTC
>TRBJ1-1|TRBV30|TRBD1
CAWGTGTGGNTEAFF
TGTGCCTGGGGGACCGGGACAGGGGGGAACACTGAAGCTTTCTTT
>TRBJ1-1|TRBV2|.
CASGGGRATEAFF
TGTGCCAGCGGGGGGGGCAGGGCCACTGAAGCTTTCTTT
>TRBJ1-3|TRBV4-2|TRBD1
CASSQGTGSGNNIYF
TGTGCCAGCAGCCAAGGGACAGGGTCGGGAAACAACATATATTTT
>TRBJ2-1|TRBV18|TRBD2
CASSPTGTSGTDNEQFF
TGTGCCAGCTCACCAACCGGGACTAGCGGGACAGACAATGAGCAGTTCTTC
>TRBJ2-7|TRBV28|TRBD1
CASSLYPRQGEGEQYF
TGTGCCAGCAGTTTATATCCCCGACAGGGGGAGGGAGAGCAGTACTTC
>TRBJ1-2|TRBV27|.
CASRLGGTVGYTF
TGTGCCAGCAGGCTAGGGGGTACGGTTGGCTACACCTTC
>TRBJ2-1|TRBV29-1|TRBD1
CSVATGGPSYNEQFF
TGCAGCGTGGCGACAGGGGGACCGTCCTACAATGAGCAGTTCTTC
>TRBJ1-5|TRBV28|.
CASSFWAGSGGAGVYQPQHF
TGTGCCAGCAGTTTTTGGGCCGGTTCGGGGGGGGCCGGGGTTTATCAGCCCCAGCATTTT
>TRBJ2-1|TRBV9|TRBD1
CASSLQGASYNEQFF
TGTGCCAGCAGCCTACAGGGGGCCTCCTACAATGAGCAGTTCTTC
>TRBJ2-1|TRBV10-1|.
CASSKTRNEQFF
TGCGCCAGCAGTAAGACACGCAATGAGCAGTTCTTC
>TRBJ2-5|TRBV13|.
CASSSRGRIETQYF
TGTGCCAGCAGCTCGCGGGGGCGGATTGAGACCCAGTACTTC
>TRBJ1-2|TRBV19|TRBD1
CASSISQGAGGYTF
TGTGCCAGTAGTATATCACAGGGGGCTGGTGGCTACACCTTC
>TRBJ1-1|TRBV14|TRBD1
CASSQRTGRNTEAFF
TGTGCCAGCAGCCAGAGGACAGGGAGGAACACTGAAGCTTTCTTT
>TRBJ2-2|TRBV19|.
CATSRQSKNTGELFF
TGTGCCACTTCCAGACAGTCTAAGAACACCGGGGAGCTGTTTTTT
>TRBJ1-1|TRBV7-3|.
CASSLNSVRTANMNTEAFF
TGTGCCAGCAGCTTAAATTCTGTGCGGACAGCAAACATGAACACTGAAGCTTTCTTT
>TRBJ1-2|TRBV2|.
CASSEGIEGTLYGYTF
TGTGCCAGCAGTGAGGGAATCGAGGGAACCCTCTATGGCTACACCTTC
>TRBJ2-7|TRBV6-1|.
CASQLGAAYEQYF
TGTGCCAGCCAATTGGGGGCCGCCTACGAGCAGTACTTC
>TRBJ1-3|TRBV6-1|.
CASSEDSGGGNTIYF
TGTGCCAGCAGTGAAGACTCCGGGGGGGGAAACACCATATATTTT
>TRBJ1-2|TRBV6-5|.
CASSYSDTGYGYTF
TGTGCCAGCAGTTACTCAGACACTGGGTATGGCTACACCTTC
>TRBJ2-3|TRBV30|.
CAWMSVVRDTQYF
TGTGCCTGGATGTCTGTGGTCAGGGATACGCAGTATTTT
>TRBJ1-1|TRBV5-6|.
CASNRVNTEAFF
TGTGCCAGCAACAGGGTTAACACTGAAGCTTTCTTT
>TRBJ2-7|TRBV5-4|.
CASSLDMNEQYF
TGTGCCAGCAGCTTGGATATGAACGAGCAGTACTTC
>TRBJ2-7|TRBV29-1|TRBD1
CSVAGGQGNYEQYF
TGCAGCGTTGCTGGGGGACAGGGCAACTACGAGCAGTACTTC
>TRBJ2-3|TRBV10-2|.
CASSEGTGALLAGLTDTQYF
TGCGCCAGCAGTGAGGGGACAGGGGCGCTACTAGCGGGACTAACAGATACGCAGTATTTT
>TRBJ1-6|TRBV19|.
CASSIDNAGHSPLHF
TGTGCCAGTAGTATAGATAATGCAGGGCATTCACCCCTCCACTTT
>TRBJ2-7|TRBV5-1|TRBD2
CASRLAGVYYEQYF
TGCGCCAGCAGGTTAGCGGGGGTGTACTACGAGCAGTACTTC
>TRBJ2-2|TRBV6-5|.
CASSYGTFNTGELFF
TGTGCCAGCAGTTACGGGACTTTCAACACCGGGGAGCTGTTTTTT
>TRBJ1-5|TRBV28|.
CASRDQGGTEF
TGTGCCAGCAGAGATCAGGGCGGAACAGAATTT